A single sample is the source of the 11 T cell receptor beta chains below, sequenced in a study of PD-L1 blockade in urothelial cancer. Time point reported: pretreatment peripheral blood. The repertoire was sequenced with immunoSEQ multiplex PCR; TCRdb's copy has only in-frame clones and lacks some. The sample has 90,000 or so clones, around 87% seen once; the top ten hold approximately 1.5%. The sequencing used PBMCs, collected around atezolizumab (anti-PD-L1) treatment. These receptors originate from a man in his fifties or sixties with urothelial cancer.

This sequence joins TRBV19 and TRBJ1-5, with D perhaps TRBD1 (5 bases). The CDR3 contains 15 residues. Germline CDR1 is LNHDA and CDR2 is SQIVND (reference sequence). V gave up 9 bases and J gave up 1 base, with 16 bases separating them. For the CDR3, the DNA is TGTGCCAGCACCCCAGGGTTCATGAGCAATCAGCCCCAGCATTTT. Protein product: CASTPGFMSNQPQHF.

CDR3 bases: TGTGCCAGCAGTGAACTAGCGGGGGGCACCGGGGAGCTGTTTTTT. It is translated as CASSELAGGTGELFF. The chain carries TRBV2 and TRBJ2-2, with 11 bases lining up with TRBD2. Trimming removed 2 bases from V and 4 bases from J; junction bases left unmatched: 0. Per germline, CDR1 SNHLY and CDR2 FYNNEI. The CDR3 loop spans 15 amino acids.

The V gene is TRBV9, the J gene TRBJ2-5; D not certain. CDR1 and CDR2 from the germline V gene are SGDLS and YYNGEE. V was trimmed by 2 bases and J by 4 bases, leaving 9 bases between them. This CDR3 region has 13 residues. CDR3 sequence: CASSVGGTETQYF. The CDR3 DNA follows: TGTGCCAGCAGCGTCGGCGGAACAGAGACCCAGTACTTC.

The CDR3 coding sequence is TGTGCCAGCAGTTATACCAGCTCTGGAAACACCATATATTTT. Residues: CASSYTSSGNTIYF. The chain uses TRBV6-5 and TRBJ1-3, with D unclear. The CDR3 has 14 residues. Trimming pared 3 bases from V and 0 bases from J, leaving 6 bases between. Looked up from germline, CDR1 is MNHEY and CDR2 is SVGAGI.

The rearrangement links TRBV5-5 to TRBJ2-3, with 8 bases fitting TRBD2. With 0 bases clipped from V and 13 bases from J, the junction kept 7 bases outside the gene matches. This CDR3 is 13 amino acids long. Germline assignment: CDR1 SGHKS and CDR2 YYEKEE (reference sequence). Here the CDR3 reads CASSLVRDSGEYF. CDR3 nucleotides: TGTGCCAGCAGCTTGGTTCGGGATAGCGGGGAGTATTTT.

The chain couples TRBV15 to TRBJ2-7; D is uncertain. The CDR3 extends over 15 amino acids. Looked up from germline, CDR1 is LNHNV and CDR2 is YYDKDF (reference sequence). The germline V and J ends were trimmed by 0 bases and 3 bases, with 12 bases remaining between them. The CDR3 nucleotides are TGTGCCACCAGCAGAGATGGCCGTGAGGTCTACGAGCAGTACTTC. The encoded protein is CATSRDGREVYEQYF.

The V call is TRBV7-2, the J call TRBJ2-3, with 11 bases that match TRBD2. CDR1 SGHTA and CDR2 FQGNSA come from the germline V gene. The CDR3 has 17 amino acids. V gave up 0 bases and J gave up 5 bases; unmatched junction bases: 7. The CDR3 region has the DNA TGTGCCAGCAGCTTAGCGTTTAGCGGGGGGGCGGTAGATACGCAGTATTTT. Translating it yields CASSLAFSGGAVDTQYF.

The V and J genes are TRBV5-1 and TRBJ2-3, with TRBD1 as a possible D gene (5 bases). Germline V gene data show CDR1 as SGHRS and CDR2 as YFSETQ. V was trimmed by 4 bases and J by 3 bases, leaving 18 bases between them. The CDR3 length is 16 residues. CDR3 loop: CASSPLARVSTDTQYF. For the CDR3, the DNA is TGCGCCAGCAGCCCCCTGGCCAGGGTATCAACAGATACGCAGTATTTT.

Written as DNA, the CDR3 is TGTGCCAGCACCCTCCCGCGGTCCGGGGAGCTGTTTTTT. It translates to CASTLPRSGELFF. The rearrangement joins TRBV7-9 to TRBJ2-2; no clear D. The CDR3 spans 13 residues. Germline V gene lookup returns CDR1 SEHNR and CDR2 FQNEAQ (reference sequence). V was trimmed by 7 bases and J by 6 bases, leaving 12 bases between them. Using reference TRBV7-9 and TRBJ2-2 for the parts outside the CDR3, the full variable domain is DTGVSQNPRHKITKRGQNVTFRCDPISEHNRLYWYRQTLGQGPEFLTYFQNEAQLEKSRLLSDRFSAERPKGSFSTLEIQRTEQGDSAMYLCASTLPRSGELFFGEGSRLTVL.

The V gene is TRBV27, the J gene TRBJ2-3, with TRBD1 as a possible D gene (5 bases). Trimming shortened V by 6 bases and J by 5 bases, and 15 bases separated the two germline ends. Per germline, CDR1 MNHEY and CDR2 SMNVEV (reference sequence). The CDR3 covers 14 residues. As DNA, the CDR3 is TGTGCCAGCAGCTCAGGGAAAGGCAGAGATACGCAGTATTTT. Amino acids: CASSSGKGRDTQYF.

The chain joins TRBV5-4 to TRBJ2-7; 10 nucleotides line up with TRBD2. Germline V gene data show CDR1 as SGHNT and CDR2 as YYREEE (reference sequence). The CDR3 has 15 residues. V gave up 4 bases and J gave up 4 bases; unmatched junction bases: 8. In DNA form, the CDR3 reads TGTGCCAGCAGCGCCAGGCCAGCGGGGGGGTACGAGCAGTACTTC. Residues: CASSARPAGGYEQYF.